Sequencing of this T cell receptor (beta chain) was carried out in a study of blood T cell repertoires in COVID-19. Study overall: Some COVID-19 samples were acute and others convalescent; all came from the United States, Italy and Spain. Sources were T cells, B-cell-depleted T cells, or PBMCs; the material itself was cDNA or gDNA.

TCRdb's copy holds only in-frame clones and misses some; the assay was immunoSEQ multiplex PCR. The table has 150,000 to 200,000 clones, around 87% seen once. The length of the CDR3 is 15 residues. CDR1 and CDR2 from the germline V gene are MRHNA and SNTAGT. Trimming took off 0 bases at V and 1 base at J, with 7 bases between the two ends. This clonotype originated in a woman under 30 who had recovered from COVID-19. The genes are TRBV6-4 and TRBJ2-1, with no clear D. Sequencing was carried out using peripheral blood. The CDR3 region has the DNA TGTGCCAGCAGTGACTCGGCCGAATCCTACAATGAGCAGTTCTTC. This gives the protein CASSDSAESYNEQFF.